The source of this T cell receptor (beta chain) is a study of blood T cell repertoires in COVID-19. Sequenced by immunoSEQ multiplex PCR; TCRdb stores in-frame clones only, minus some. The sample contains more than 400,000 clones, about nine tenths of which appear only once. After removal of 4 bases from V and 5 bases from J, the junction contained 10 bases not matched to a gene. The CDR3 length is 15 residues. Looked up from germline, CDR1 is SGHRS and CDR2 is YFSETQ. This receptor was identified in a man aged 18 to 35 who had recovered from COVID-19. The sequencing input was PBMCs or T cells enriched from blood (not recorded which). This rearrangement joins TRBV5-1 to TRBJ2-7; 9 nucleotides line up with TRBD1. The CDR3 coding sequence is TGCGCCAGCAGCCCGTGGGGACAGGGTGGCCACGAGCAGTACTTC. It yields the protein CASSPWGQGGHEQYF.